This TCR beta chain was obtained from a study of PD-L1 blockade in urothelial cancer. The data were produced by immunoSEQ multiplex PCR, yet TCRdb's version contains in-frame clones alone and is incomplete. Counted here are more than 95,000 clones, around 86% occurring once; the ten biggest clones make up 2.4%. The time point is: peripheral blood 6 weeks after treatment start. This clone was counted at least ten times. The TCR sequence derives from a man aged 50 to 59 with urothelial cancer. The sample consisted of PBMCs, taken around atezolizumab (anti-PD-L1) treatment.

The DNA of the CDR3 is TGTGCCAGCAGTCCAAGCCCCGACAGGGATCCCTCCACCGTCGAGCAGTACTTC. This gives the protein CASSPSPDRDPSTVEQYF. The rearrangement uses TRBV27 and TRBJ2-7; 7 bases agree with TRBD1. CDR3 size: 18 residues. The junction had 22 bases not matched to a gene; V was cut back by 5 bases and J by 6 bases. Germline CDR1 reads MNHEY; CDR2 reads SMNVEV (reference sequence).